The 32 T cell receptor beta chains below come from one sample, sequenced in a study of Ad26.COV2.S vaccination and SARS-CoV-2 variants. Libraries were prepared by immunoSEQ multiplex PCR; TCRdb keeps only in-frame clonotypes and omits some of them. The sample carries about 350,000 clones, about 90% recorded once. Sequenced material: peripheral blood, taken after recovery from COVID-19. The receptors originated from a human donor who had recovered from COVID-19.

On this clone: The identical CDR3 is also encoded by other nucleotide sequences in the sample. The rearrangement joins TRBV4-2 to TRBJ2-7, with unresolved D. The CDR3 is 13 residues long. Germline V gene data show CDR1 as LGHNA and CDR2 as YNFKEQ. V was trimmed by 0 bases and J by 5 bases, leaving 8 bases between them. CDR3 residues: CASSQERPDEQYF. The CDR3, as DNA: TGTGCCAGCAGCCAAGAACGACCCGACGAGCAGTACTTC.

This chain uses TRBV10-3 with TRBJ1-1; D is perhaps TRBD1 (6 bases). Trimming shortened V by 0 bases and J by 7 bases, and 6 bases separated the two germline ends. Germline loops: CDR1 ENHRY, CDR2 SYGVKD. This CDR3 has 12 residues. The CDR3 region has the DNA TGTGCCATCAGTGAGTCAGGGGGTGAAGCTTTCTTT. Translated: CAISESGGEAFF.

The genes are TRBV28 and TRBJ1-2; no clear D gene. The CDR3 consists of 14 residues. Trimming removed 6 bases at V and 1 base at J, with 12 bases between. Per germline, CDR1 MDHEN and CDR2 SYDVKM. The DNA for the CDR3 is TGTGCCAGCAGCAACCCCACAATTAACTATGGCTACACCTTC. Translating it yields CASSNPTINYGYTF.

The rearrangement uses TRBV27 and TRBJ1-5; D might be TRBD1 (5 bases). CDR3 length equals 13 residues. V was cut by 3 bases and J by 4 bases, with 7 bases left in between. Germline V gene data show CDR1 as MNHEY and CDR2 as SMNVEV (reference sequence). CDR3 sequence (DNA): TGTGCCAGCAGTTTGTACAGGAATCAGCCCCAGCATTTT. Encoded protein: CASSLYRNQPQHF.

V usage is TRBV4-1 and J usage is TRBJ1-6, with D possibly matching TRBD1 (6 bases). This CDR3 region has 16 residues. Trimming took 4 bases from V and 6 from J, leaving 16 bases between them. CDR1 is MGHRA and CDR2 is YSYEKL in the germline V gene. In DNA form, the CDR3 reads TGCGCCAGCAGCCCCCTAGGGGGGACATCTAATTCACCCCTCCACTTT. It translates to CASSPLGGTSNSPLHF.

This sequence joins TRBV7-9 and TRBJ1-6, with 9 bases matching TRBD1. This CDR3 contains 17 residues. After removal of 3 bases from V and 7 bases from J, the junction contained 10 bases not matched to a gene. Germline CDR1 is SEHNR and CDR2 is FQNEAQ (reference sequence). The DNA of the CDR3 is TGTGCCAGCAGCTTGTTGCTTGGGACAGGGCTAAATTCACCCCTCCACTTT. Translated, it gives CASSLLLGTGLNSPLHF.

This clone was counted once. The chain combines TRBV10-3 with TRBJ1-1; no reliable D call. The germline V gene encodes CDR1 ENHRY and CDR2 SYGVKD. V gave up 4 bases and J gave up 1 base, with 7 bases separating them. There are 13 residues in the CDR3. CDR3 residues: CAISVGRNTEAFF. As DNA, the CDR3 is TGTGCCATCAGTGTAGGGCGGAACACTGAAGCTTTCTTT.

This rearrangement joins TRBV5-5 to TRBJ1-2, with a tentative D call TRBD1 (6 bases). Germline CDR1 reads SGHKS; CDR2 reads YYEKEE (reference sequence). Trimming cost V 3 bases and J 2 bases, with 8 bases left between them. This CDR3 has 13 residues. The CDR3 DNA sequence: TGTGCCAGCAGCTACGACAGGAACTATGGCTACACCTTC. It yields the protein CASSYDRNYGYTF. The full variable domain, in which reference TRBV5-5 and TRBJ1-2 provide the parts outside the CDR3, is DAGVTQSPTHLIKTRGQQVTLRCSPISGHKSVSWYQQVLGQGPQFIFQYYEKEERGRGNFPDRFSARQFPNYSSELNVNALLLGDSALYLCASSYDRNYGYTFGSGTRLTVV.

The rearrangement uses TRBV9 and TRBJ1-3; no reliable D call. CDR3 length equals 15 residues. Trimming stripped 4 bases from V and 2 bases from J, with 13 bases between. CDR1 SGDLS and CDR2 YYNGEE come from the germline V gene. The CDR3 loop reads CASSYRADPGNTIYF. The CDR3 nucleotides are TGTGCCAGCAGCTACCGGGCCGACCCTGGAAACACCATATATTTT.

V and J are TRBV14 and TRBJ2-5; D not certain. The germline V and J ends were trimmed by 1 base and 4 bases, with 19 bases remaining between them. The length of the CDR3 is 17 residues. Germline V CDR1 and CDR2: SGHDN, FVKESK. The CDR3 loop is CASSQGVGARSLETQYF. The DNA for the CDR3 is TGTGCCAGCAGCCAAGGGGTTGGTGCCAGGAGTTTAGAGACCCAGTACTTC.

The chain joins TRBV6-5 to TRBJ1-1, with D unresolved. CDR3 length: 15 amino acids. V lost 6 bases and J 4 bases, leaving 18 bases between the germline ends. Germline loops: CDR1 MNHEY, CDR2 SVGAGI. CDR3 bases: TGTGCCAGCAGCCCCTTAAGAGGGTCCGGCACTGAAGCTTTCTTT. Its translation: CASSPLRGSGTEAFF.

The CDR3 region has the DNA TGTGCCAGCAGTAGGGCGGGGGGCGTACCTGAAGCTTTCTTT. It yields the protein CASSRAGGVPEAFF. The chain uses TRBV9 and TRBJ1-1, with TRBD1 as a possible D gene (6 bases). CDR3 length: 14 amino acids. Trimming removed 5 bases from V and 6 bases from J, with 17 bases in between. Germline values: CDR1 SGDLS, CDR2 YYNGEE.

CDR3 DNA: TGTGCCACCAGTGGACAGACCACAGATACGCAGTATTTT. It codes for CATSGQTTDTQYF. The chain employs TRBV24-1 and TRBJ2-3, with D possibly matching TRBD1 (5 bases). The V and J ends lost 5 bases and 2 bases respectively, with 7 bases between them. The CDR3 is 13 residues long. Germline values: CDR1 KGHDR, CDR2 SFDVKD.

As concerns this clone: This specimen includes other DNA sequences encoding the same CDR3. The chain uses TRBV6-5 and TRBJ1-1; possible D gene TRBD1, 5 bases. V was trimmed by 4 bases and J by 0 bases, leaving 6 bases between them. The CDR3 loop spans 13 amino acids. From germline, CDR1 is MNHEY and CDR2 SVGAGI. CDR3 DNA: TGTGCCAGCAGTTCGACAGTGAACACTGAAGCTTTCTTT. Its translation: CASSSTVNTEAFF.

The CDR3 DNA follows: TGTGCCAGTAGTATCCCCGGCCCTGGAAACACCATATATTTT. It encodes CASSIPGPGNTIYF. The genes are TRBV19 and TRBJ1-3; D gene uncertain. Germline V gene lookup returns CDR1 LNHDA and CDR2 SQIVND (reference sequence). The V and J ends lost 3 bases and 2 bases respectively, with 8 bases between them. This CDR3 has 14 residues.

The chain links TRBV5-4 to TRBJ2-6; D is perhaps TRBD1 (6 bases). V was clipped by 3 bases and J by 12 bases, with 13 bases between them. Germline CDR1 SGHNT, CDR2 YYREEE (reference sequence). The length of the CDR3 is 13 residues. CDR3 nucleotide sequence: TGTGCCAGCAGCTCGGACAGCTATAGCGTCCTGACTTTC. Protein product: CASSSDSYSVLTF.

J is TRBJ2-3 and V is TRBV7-9; 8 bases agree with TRBD1. Germline trimming cut 5 bases from V and 4 bases from J; bases unmatched to any gene: 5. CDR1 and CDR2 from the germline V gene are SEHNR and FQNEAQ (reference sequence). The CDR3 extends over 14 amino acids. This chain's CDR3 is CASSPGGDADTQYF. The CDR3 nucleotides read TGTGCCAGCAGCCCAGGGGGCGACGCAGATACGCAGTATTTT.

The V gene is TRBV10-1, the J gene TRBJ2-7; TRBD1 matches at 9 bases. CDR3 length: 15 amino acids. Germline lookup yields CDR1 WNHNN and CDR2 SYGVQD (reference sequence). The V segment lost 2 bases and the J segment 6 bases; nucleotides outside the gene matches: 8. This chain's CDR3 is CASSEEGQGSVEQYF. CDR3 nucleotide sequence: TGCGCCAGCAGTGAGGAGGGACAGGGATCGGTCGAGCAGTACTTC.

This clone was recorded once. The V gene is TRBV19, the J gene TRBJ1-1, with 7 bases aligning to TRBD1. The CDR3 has 14 residues. Trimming cost V 7 bases and J 3 bases; bases outside gene matches: 8. The germline V gene encodes CDR1 LNHDA and CDR2 SQIVND (reference sequence). The CDR3 sequence is CASTQRGQYTEAFF. The CDR3 nucleotides are TGTGCCAGTACCCAAAGGGGACAGTACACTGAAGCTTTCTTT.

The rearrangement links TRBV18 to TRBJ2-5, with D perhaps matching TRBD1 (5 bases). Germline lookup yields CDR1 KGHSH and CDR2 LQKENI. This CDR3 is built from 14 residues. Trimming removed 3 bases from V and 5 bases from J, with 13 bases in between. The CDR3 DNA reads TGTGCCAGCTCACCCAAGGACACCCCGGAGACCCAGTACTTC. It is translated as CASSPKDTPETQYF.

V and J are TRBV5-6 and TRBJ2-7; a weak D match, TRBD2 (6 bases). The CDR3 covers 12 residues. V lost 0 bases, J lost 5 bases, and 6 bases lay in between. Germline V gives CDR1 SGHDT, CDR2 YYEEEE. For the CDR3, the DNA is TGTGCCAGCAGCTTGGGGAGGGACGAGCAGTACTTC. Amino acids: CASSLGRDEQYF.

The chain is built from TRBV6-5 and TRBJ1-2; 9 bases are a match to TRBD1. Germline CDR1 reads MNHEY; CDR2 reads SVGAGI. The CDR3 covers 15 residues. Trimming took 5 bases from V and 4 from J; bases not matched to a gene: 8. The CDR3 bases are TGTGCCAGCAGTCACCCCGGACAGGGGTCCTATGGCTACACCTTC. This encodes CASSHPGQGSYGYTF.

This CDR3 reads CASTPRQLAGANVLTF. The CDR3 DNA is TGTGCCAGCACCCCTCGACAGTTAGCTGGGGCCAACGTCCTGACTTTC. The chain employs TRBV21-1 and TRBJ2-6; the table's D call, TRBD1, has no DNA check behind it. TRBV21-1 is tagged as a pseudogene. The CDR3 loop spans 16 amino acids.

The chain couples TRBV27 to TRBJ2-2, with D possibly called TRBD1 or TRBD2 (5 bases each). V was trimmed by 2 bases and J by 4 bases, leaving 11 bases between them. Germline-derived CDR1 and CDR2 are MNHEY and SMNVEV (reference sequence). The CDR3 runs to 15 residues. CDR3 region: CASSLTREITGELFF. CDR3 DNA sequence: TGTGCCAGCAGTTTAACCAGGGAGATCACCGGGGAGCTGTTTTTT.

The chain uses TRBV6-5 and TRBJ2-7, with 7 bases identical to TRBD1. The CDR3 totals 15 residues. Germline V gene lookup returns CDR1 MNHEY and CDR2 SVGAGI. Losses at the gene ends were 6 bases for V and 4 bases for J; bases not matched to a gene: 12. The DNA of the CDR3 is TGTGCCAGCAGCCCCCGGGACAGATCATTATACGAGCAGTACTTC. Protein sequence: CASSPRDRSLYEQYF.

This chain joins TRBV19 and TRBJ1-4; D remains unclear. Between the trimmed V and J ends, which lost 5 bases and 0 bases, there was a span of 10 bases. The germline V gene has CDR1 LNHDA and CDR2 SQIVND (reference sequence). The CDR3 contains 15 residues. This CDR3 is CASSDKGTTNEKLFF. CDR3 nucleotide sequence: TGTGCCAGTAGTGATAAGGGTACAACTAATGAAAAACTGTTTTTT.

CDR3 coding DNA: TGTGCCAGCAGTTATCCGGGACAGGGGTCTGCGGCTTTCTTT. This codes for CASSYPGQGSAAFF. The rearrangement uses TRBV6-6 and TRBJ1-1, with 10 bases aligning to TRBD1. The CDR3 sequence is 14 residues long. The ends lost 3 bases at V and 11 bases at J; junction bases unmatched: 9. CDR1 and CDR2 (germline): MNHNY, SVGAGI (reference sequence).

A word on this clone: Germline is not matched at one junction end, which may reflect a read error. The chain employs TRBV5-6 and TRBJ1-2; D is perhaps TRBD1 (5 bases). CDR3 length: 11 residues. Germline V CDR1 and CDR2: SGHDT, YYEEEE. The CDR3 DNA reads TGTGCCAGCAGCTTGGCCGGGACCGGTGTTTTC. It specifies CASSLAGTGVF.

The V gene is TRBV14, the J gene TRBJ1-1; a weak D match, TRBD1 (5 bases). Trimming removed 4 bases at V and 3 bases at J, with 12 bases between. Germline V gene data show CDR1 as SGHDN and CDR2 as FVKESK. The CDR3 length is 14 residues. Here the CDR3 DNA reads TGTGCCAGCAGCCCTTGGGGGGTAGACACTGAAGCTTTCTTT. Its translation: CASSPWGVDTEAFF.

V and J are TRBV6-2 or TRBV6-3 and TRBJ2-2; tentative D call: TRBD1 (6 bases). The CDR3 loop spans 15 amino acids. Germline V lookup: CDR1 MNHEY, CDR2 SVGEGT. The V end lost 7 bases, the J end lost 7 bases, and 19 bases lay between the germline ends. In DNA form, the CDR3 reads TGTGCCAGCACCCCGGACAGTCAGCCCGGCGGGGAGCTGTTTTTT. Protein: CASTPDSQPGGELFF.

The chain links TRBV7-2 to TRBJ2-5; the D is unclear. The CDR3 sequence is 14 residues long. CDR1 and CDR2 from the germline V gene are SGHTA and FQGNSA. Trimming removed 2 bases at V and 8 bases at J, with 15 bases between. CDR3 sequence (DNA): TGTGCCAGCAGCTTAAGTGGGCTCATTTATACCCAGTACTTC. Protein product: CASSLSGLIYTQYF.

The chain employs TRBV4-1 and TRBJ1-2, with 8 bases that match TRBD1. Losses at the gene ends were 2 bases for V and 1 base for J; bases not matched to a gene: 3. CDR3 length: 15 residues. The germline V gene encodes CDR1 MGHRA and CDR2 YSYEKL. The CDR3, as DNA: TGCGCCAGCAGCCAAACTGGACAGGGTAACTATGGCTACACCTTC. Amino acids: CASSQTGQGNYGYTF.